The entry below describes one TCR beta chain. Its antigen is not known. Time point meaning: week 47, end of study. Doses of 300 ug of mutant IDH1 20-mer peptide were given with topical imiquimod. There were new WHO grade 3 or 4 astrocytomas in the donors, and these were IDH1-mutant and ATRX-lost. Produced via immunoSEQ multiplex PCR; TCRdb's table is partial and in-frame only. The data hold some 35,000 clones, with 75% observed a single time. The CDR3 is made up of 15 amino acids. Germline CDR1 is SGHVS and CDR2 is FNYEAQ. The germline V and J ends were trimmed by 5 bases and 7 bases, with 17 bases remaining between them. This specimen comes from a study of a mutant IDH1 vaccine in newly diagnosed glioma.

This clonotype was sampled from a man aged 40-55 years with glioma. The rearrangement links TRBV7-6 to TRBJ1-4; no firm D call. The source was PBMCs, collected from a glioma patient whose treatment included an IDH1 peptide vaccine. CDR3 bases: TGTGCCAGCAGCACTTCGCCCCAGGCCGGTGAAAAACTGTTTTTT. Translated, it gives CASSTSPQAGEKLFF.